The next 15 T cell receptor beta chains were all read from a single sample in a study of T cells in localized non-small cell lung cancer. The protocol was immunoSEQ multiplex PCR, while the TCRdb copy is restricted to in-frame clones and leaves out a portion. The table includes tens of thousands of clones, about 92% detected once. Sample: peripheral blood mononuclear cells, taken before any cancer treatment. Receptors originate from a woman aged 40-75 years with stage III lung adenocarcinoma.

The rearrangement joins TRBV27 to TRBJ2-1, with D perhaps TRBD2 (5 bases). Germline CDR1 is MNHEY and CDR2 is SMNVEV (reference sequence). The CDR3 totals 13 residues. Trimming left V 7 bases short and J 2 bases short, with 9 bases between. CDR3 region: CASTRAAYNEQFF. CDR3 coding DNA: TGTGCCAGCACGAGGGCAGCCTACAATGAGCAGTTCTTC.

As DNA, the CDR3 is TGTGCCAGCTCAAACCTTGGTGGAGGTGAGAGCACTGAAGCTTTCTTT. This sequence encodes CASSNLGGGESTEAFF. The chain carries TRBV18 and TRBJ1-1; no clear D gene. CDR1 KGHSH and CDR2 LQKENI come from the germline V gene. This CDR3 is built from 16 residues. V was clipped by 5 bases and J by 4 bases, with 20 bases between them.

V usage is TRBV9 and J usage is TRBJ1-1; a weak D match, TRBD1 (6 bases). The length of the CDR3 is 16 residues. Trimming removed 0 bases from V and 0 bases from J, with 12 bases in between. Germline assignment: CDR1 SGDLS and CDR2 YYNGEE. CDR3 protein: CASSVGTTGLNTEAFF. The CDR3 region has the DNA TGTGCCAGCAGCGTAGGGACAACAGGGTTGAACACTGAAGCTTTCTTT.

V usage is TRBV4-3 and J usage is TRBJ2-3; no definite D call. There are 14 residues in the CDR3. V was trimmed by 0 bases and J by 6 bases, leaving 10 bases between them. CDR1 and CDR2 from the germline V gene are LGHNA and YSLEER. CDR3 DNA sequence: TGCGCCAGCAGCCAAGATCCAGTCTCGGATACGCAGTATTTT. This translates into CASSQDPVSDTQYF.

This clone was picked up one time. The rearrangement uses TRBV6-1 and TRBJ1-2; D is uncertain. Germline assignment: CDR1 MNHNS and CDR2 SASEGT. The CDR3 has 12 amino acids. V lost 3 bases to trimming and J lost 7 bases, with 9 bases between them. The CDR3 sequence: CASSDDTRGYTF. CDR3 nucleotides: TGTGCCAGCAGTGACGACACCCGTGGCTACACCTTC.

J is TRBJ1-4 and V is TRBV6-1; 9 nucleotides line up with TRBD1. This CDR3 is built from 18 residues. The germline V gene encodes CDR1 MNHNS and CDR2 SASEGT. The J segment lost 0 bases and the V segment lost 0 bases, leaving 5 bases of the junction unmatched. Written as DNA, the CDR3 is TGTGCCAGCAGTGAAGCTGACAGGGGGTCCCCAACTAATGAAAAACTGTTTTTT. Its translation: CASSEADRGSPTNEKLFF.

This clone was detected only once. The chain combines TRBV25-1 with TRBJ1-2; D call uncertain. This CDR3 has 15 amino acids. V was shortened by 3 bases and J by 8 bases, with 19 bases between the two germline ends. The germline gives CDR1 MGHDK, CDR2 SYGVNS. DNA for the CDR3: TGTGCCAGCAGTGATACAGCCCCGCGTTTGTCGGGCTACACCTTC. Translated: CASSDTAPRLSGYTF.

The chain couples TRBV7-2 to TRBJ1-1, with a tentative D call TRBD1 (5 bases). There are 13 residues in the CDR3. Per germline, CDR1 SGHTA and CDR2 FQGNSA. The V and J ends lost 2 bases and 11 bases respectively, with 15 bases between them. CDR3 sequence reads: CASSLSVGEGAFF. CDR3 bases: TGTGCCAGCAGCTTATCGGTGGGAGAGGGGGCTTTCTTT.

This chain joins TRBV7-9 and TRBJ2-2; D remains ambiguous. This CDR3 has 13 residues. The ends were cut back, 1 base at V and 4 bases at J, with 4 bases in the middle. Germline-derived CDR1 and CDR2 are SEHNR and FQNEAQ (reference sequence). CDR3 sequence: CASSLVSTGELFF. In DNA, the CDR3 is TGTGCCAGCAGCTTAGTGTCCACCGGGGAGCTGTTTTTT.

The gene calls are TRBV19 and TRBJ2-7; 10 bases align to TRBD2. The CDR3 runs to 14 residues. Trimming at V came to 5 bases and at J to 1 base, leaving 2 bases not matched to a gene. The germline gives CDR1 LNHDA, CDR2 SQIVND (reference sequence). CDR3 DNA sequence: TGTGCCAGTAGTTCTAGCGGGAGATCCTACGAGCAGTACTTC. It yields the protein CASSSSGRSYEQYF.

Concerning this clone: In the same sample, other DNA sequences code for this CDR3. This chain connects TRBV6-5 to TRBJ1-2; D uncertain. Deletions cut 2 bases from V and 6 bases from J, with 4 bases between. This CDR3 is 11 amino acids long. The V gene's germline CDR1 is MNHEY and CDR2 SVGAGI. The CDR3 here is CASSYGDGYTF. The CDR3 nucleotides read TGTGCCAGCAGTTACGGAGATGGCTACACCTTC.

V usage is TRBV4-3 and J usage is TRBJ2-5; tentative D call: TRBD2 (6 bases). V lost 0 bases, J lost 5 bases, and 13 bases lay in between. The CDR3 extends over 15 amino acids. Per germline, CDR1 LGHNA and CDR2 YSLEER. Here the CDR3 reads CASSQDAGLPETQYF. In nucleotides, the CDR3 is TGCGCCAGCAGCCAAGATGCGGGGTTACCGGAGACCCAGTACTTC.

V is TRBV9 and J is TRBJ2-2; 10 bases are shared with TRBD2. Trimming cost V 3 bases and J 5 bases; bases outside gene matches: 10. CDR3 size: 17 residues. Germline assignment: CDR1 SGDLS and CDR2 YYNGEE. The CDR3 is CASSATSGRVGTGELFF. CDR3 in DNA: TGTGCCAGCAGCGCCACGAGCGGGAGGGTGGGGACCGGGGAGCTGTTTTTT.

The gene calls are TRBV4-1 and TRBJ2-7; TRBD1 or TRBD2 may be the D gene (5 bases each). Germline V gives CDR1 MGHRA, CDR2 YSYEKL. The CDR3 runs to 15 residues. Trimming pared 2 bases from V and 4 bases from J, leaving 15 bases between. Written as DNA, the CDR3 is TGCGCCAGCAGCCAAAATCGGGGCGCGGGTTACGAGCAGTACTTC. Its protein product is CASSQNRGAGYEQYF.

The gene calls are TRBV5-5 and TRBJ2-5; weak D call: TRBD1 (5 bases). Looked up from germline, CDR1 is SGHKS and CDR2 is YYEKEE (reference sequence). The V end was cut by 2 bases, the J end by 5 bases, with 10 bases between. The CDR3 sequence is 13 residues long. The CDR3 is CASSFRQLETQYF. The DNA for the CDR3 is TGTGCCAGCAGCTTCCGACAGCTGGAGACCCAGTACTTC.